The clone carrying this T cell receptor beta chain appeared once. Antigen unknown. Researchers ran the PCR with 60 Vbeta and 13 Jbeta primers. TCRdb's copy holds only in-frame clones and misses some; the assay was immunoSEQ multiplex PCR. The data contain about 100,000 clones, roughly 74% of them singletons. The germline gives CDR1 ENHRY, CDR2 SYGVKD. CDR3 length equals 22 residues. J gave up 3 bases and V 3 bases, and 26 bases lay outside the gene matches. The sample is drawn from a study of cytomegalovirus exposure and HLA in healthy donors. Study outcomes and limitations: Most of the CMV-associated TCR beta chains (in a later analysis) appeared to be HLA-restricted. Testing in vitro showed a few CMV-associated chains specific for CMV antigens.

Specimen: PBMCs. The chain combines TRBV10-3 with TRBJ2-7; TRBD2 agrees at 10 bases. The source of this sequence is a female donor in good health and CMV-seropositive. The CDR3 loop is CAISDQGIPPSGKREGFYEQYF. CDR3 sequence (DNA): TGTGCCATCAGTGACCAGGGAATCCCACCCTCGGGCAAGCGGGAGGGGTTCTACGAGCAGTACTTC.